These 23 T cell receptor beta chains were sequenced from one sample in a study of T cells after yellow fever vaccination. MiXCR, run by TCRdb on the 5' RACE reads, gives a single entry per CDR3 protein. Counted here are fewer than 350,000 distinct CDR3 sequences, 3.6% occurring once; the ten biggest clones make up about a quarter. Sequenced material: PBMCs, taken on the day of the yellow fever booster vaccination. These TCRs come from a man younger than 35 who received the YFV17D yellow fever vaccine.

This clonotype was counted a single time. The rearrangement uses TRBV15 and TRBJ2-7; no clear D. CDR1 is LNHNV, CDR2 YYDKDF, per germline (reference sequence). The CDR3 extends over 15 amino acids. The V end was cut by 0 bases, the J end by 2 bases, with 11 bases between. CDR3 sequence (DNA): TGTGCCACCAGCAGAGATAGGAAGCTGACCTACGAGCAGTACTTC. Its protein product is CATSRDRKLTYEQYF.

V usage is TRBV20-1 and J usage is TRBJ1-4; TRBD1 is a possible D gene (5 bases). The V gene lost 5 bases and the J gene lost 4 bases, with 17 bases spanning the gap. Germline-derived CDR1 and CDR2 are DFQATT and SNEGSKA (reference sequence). The CDR3 contains 15 residues. The CDR3 nucleotides read TGCAGTGCTCCCAGGCCAGGGCAGGGTAATGAAAAACTGTTTTTT. It encodes CSAPRPGQGNEKLFF.

This clonotype was counted at least ten times. This sequence joins TRBV10-2 and TRBJ2-7; D not resolved. Germline CDR1 WSHSY, CDR2 SAAADI. The CDR3 has 12 amino acids. With 7 bases removed from V and 3 bases from J, the gap between germline ends came to 10 bases. The CDR3, as DNA: TGCGCCAGCACCCGTGAGAACTACGAGCAGTACTTC. Translation: CASTRENYEQYF.

The rearrangement joins TRBV4-2 to TRBJ1-6; no clear D. CDR1 is LGHNA and CDR2 is YNFKEQ in the germline V gene. This CDR3 comprises 14 residues. V was trimmed by 0 bases and J by 11 bases, leaving 11 bases between them. Here the CDR3 reads CASSQDSGSPPLHF. The CDR3 nucleotides read TGTGCCAGCAGCCAAGATTCCGGGTCTCCACCCCTCCACTTT.

The genes are TRBV7-2 and TRBJ2-5; D uncertain. This CDR3 has 13 amino acids. Deletions cut 4 bases from V and 1 base from J, with 7 bases between. Germline V gene sequence: CDR1 SGHTA, CDR2 FQGNSA. The CDR3 DNA is TGTGCCAGCAGCTCTACGTTCCAAGAGACCCAGTACTTC. Protein: CASSSTFQETQYF.

This clonotype showed up many times. The chain uses TRBV4-3 and TRBJ2-4; D remains unclear. This CDR3 comprises 17 residues. CDR1 and CDR2 (germline): LGHNA, YSLEER. The V end was cut by 2 bases, the J end by 0 bases, with 14 bases between. Written as DNA, the CDR3 is TGCGCCAGCAGCCAATGGCCATCGGATCTAGCCAAAAACATTCAGTACTTC. It codes for CASSQWPSDLAKNIQYF.

In this sample, this clonotype turned up many times. The chain has TRBV4-3 and TRBJ2-3; 11 bases match TRBD2. Losses at the gene ends were 0 bases for V and 0 bases for J; bases not matched to a gene: 5. The CDR3 runs 18 residues. CDR1 LGHNA and CDR2 YSLEER come from the germline V gene. The CDR3 nucleotides are TGCGCCAGCAGCCAAGATCCTAGCGGGGGGATTAGCACAGATACGCAGTATTTT. It encodes CASSQDPSGGISTDTQYF.

This clonotype has only a few counts. The chain carries TRBV3-2 and TRBJ2-4; no check of the table's D call, TRBD2, against the DNA was made. TRBV3-2 is deemed a pseudogene. The CDR3 sequence is 16 residues long. The CDR3, as DNA: TGTGCCAGCAGCCCGATGCCTCGGGCCGGCAAAAACATTCAGTACTTC. This gives the protein CASSPMPRAGKNIQYF.

There are many counts of this clonotype. The chain joins TRBV11-2 to TRBJ2-3, with 7 nucleotides matching TRBD2. The trim removed 5 bases at V and 6 bases at J, leaving 20 bases unmatched. The CDR3 has 18 residues. Germline V gene lookup returns CDR1 SGHAT and CDR2 FQNNGV. The CDR3 bases are TGTGCCAGCAGCGGATTCGGGGGGTTGCTGCTGGCTACCGATACGCAGTATTTT. This sequence encodes CASSGFGGLLLATDTQYF.

The sample holds a few counts of this clonotype. V and J are TRBV5-5 and TRBJ1-2; D possibly corresponds to TRBD1 (6 bases). This CDR3 has 13 residues. The V gene's germline CDR1 is SGHKS and CDR2 YYEKEE (reference sequence). V lost 5 bases, J lost 6 bases, and 14 bases lay in between. CDR3 region: CASSLGGVDGYTF. The CDR3 DNA follows: TGTGCCAGCAGTCTTGGGGGCGTCGATGGCTACACCTTC.

The V gene is TRBV6-5, the J gene TRBJ2-3; D uncertain. The germline V and J ends were trimmed by 0 bases and 1 base, with 8 bases remaining between them. The V gene's germline CDR1 is MNHEY and CDR2 SVGAGI. The CDR3 extends over 15 amino acids. The chain's CDR3 is CASSYSRTRTDTQYF. The CDR3, as DNA: TGTGCCAGCAGTTACTCCCGGACCCGCACAGATACGCAGTATTTT.

This clonotype was counted a few times. The chain recombines TRBV24-1 with TRBJ2-6; D call uncertain. CDR1 and CDR2 from the germline V gene are KGHDR and SFDVKD. The CDR3 totals 16 residues. Trimming stripped 3 bases from V and 0 bases from J, with 8 bases between. As DNA, the CDR3 is TGTGCCACCAGTGATAACTCCGGCTCTGGGGCCAACGTCCTGACTTTC. Amino acid sequence: CATSDNSGSGANVLTF.

CDR3 amino acids: CASSSLFRNTGELFF. In DNA, the CDR3 is TGTGCCAGCAGCTCCCTCTTTAGGAACACCGGGGAGCTGTTTTTT. This sequence joins TRBV7-3 and TRBJ2-2, with D unresolved. V shed 4 bases and J shed 1 base, with 10 bases lying between them. This CDR3 has 15 amino acids. In germline, CDR1 is SGHTA, CDR2 FQGTGA.

The chain links TRBV7-9 to TRBJ1-6, with D possibly being TRBD1 (5 bases). Per the germline V gene, CDR1 is SEHNR and CDR2 is FQNEAQ (reference sequence). V was cut by 2 bases and J by 8 bases, with 10 bases left in between. The CDR3 contains 14 residues. The CDR3 loop is CASSLTGVDSPLHF. Here the CDR3 DNA reads TGTGCCAGCAGCTTAACGGGGGTGGATTCACCCCTCCACTTT.

This clonotype has at least ten counts. V gene TRBV14 combines with J gene TRBJ2-3, with TRBD2 matching 12 bases. The CDR3 has 13 residues. Germline V gene data show CDR1 as SGHDN and CDR2 as FVKESK. V lost 9 bases to trimming and J lost 3 bases; unmatched junction nucleotides: 1. CDR3 in DNA: TGTGCCAGTGGACTAGCGGGGACAGATACGCAGTATTTT. Translated: CASGLAGTDTQYF.

The chain employs TRBV4-2 and TRBJ2-5, with 12 bases that match TRBD1. V trimming: 0 bases; J trimming: 5 bases; junction bases outside the gene matches: 1. Germline CDR1 is LGHNA and CDR2 is YNFKEQ. The CDR3 has 15 residues. Written as DNA, the CDR3 is TGTGCCAGCAGCCAAGATGGGACAGGGGGCGAGACCCAGTACTTC. Residues: CASSQDGTGGETQYF.

The gene calls are TRBV4-1 and TRBJ1-1; D not resolved. The germline V gene encodes CDR1 MGHRA and CDR2 YSYEKL. CDR3 length: 15 amino acids. V gave up 0 bases and J gave up 5 bases, with 13 bases separating them. The CDR3 loop reads CASSQEQWGGTEAFF. The CDR3 DNA reads TGCGCCAGCAGCCAAGAGCAGTGGGGAGGGACTGAAGCTTTCTTT.

This clonotype was seen many times. The chain couples TRBV6-1 to TRBJ2-7; 12 bases are a match to TRBD2. The ends lost 5 bases at V and 6 bases at J; junction bases unmatched: 5. This CDR3 spans 14 amino acids. Germline V CDR1 and CDR2: MNHNS, SASEGT. The CDR3, as DNA: TGTGCCAGCAGTCTAGCGGGGGGGCGAGGCGAGCAGTACGTC. Translation gives CASSLAGGRGEQYV.

This clonotype was counted ten times or more. The J gene is TRBJ2-3, the V gene TRBV6-5; perhaps TRBD1 as D (6 bases). The CDR3 covers 16 residues. V gave up 4 bases and J gave up 2 bases, with 16 bases separating them. Germline CDR1 reads MNHEY; CDR2 reads SVGAGI. CDR3 sequence (DNA): TGTGCCAGCAGTTTTACTCAGGGGTTCTCCACAGATACGCAGTATTTT. Translating gives CASSFTQGFSTDTQYF.

This clonotype showed up many times. V and J are TRBV10-3 and TRBJ1-5; no clear D. CDR1 and CDR2 (germline): ENHRY, SYGVKD. CDR3 size: 14 residues. The germline V and J ends were trimmed by 3 bases and 0 bases, with 6 bases remaining between them. The chain's CDR3 is CAISDGYSNQPQHF. DNA for the CDR3: TGTGCCATCAGTGACGGGTATAGCAATCAGCCCCAGCATTTT.

In this sample, this clonotype turned up many times. V is TRBV12-3 or TRBV12-4 and J is TRBJ1-1; D gene uncertain. V was clipped by 7 bases and J by 0 bases, with 3 bases between them. The CDR3 extends over 11 amino acids. The CDR3 loop reads CASILNTEAFF. In nucleotides, the CDR3 is TGTGCCAGCATCCTGAACACTGAAGCTTTCTTT.

The J gene is TRBJ1-1, the V gene TRBV4-3; TRBD1 might be the D (6 bases). V lost 1 base to trimming and J lost 4 bases, with 10 bases between them. Germline V CDR1 and CDR2: LGHNA, YSLEER. The CDR3 loop spans 14 amino acids. The CDR3 spells CASSQAGGGTEAFF. The CDR3 DNA follows: TGCGCCAGCAGCCAAGCCGGGGGCGGCACTGAAGCTTTCTTT.

V and J are TRBV20-1 and TRBJ2-5; 8 nucleotides match TRBD1. This CDR3 has 14 amino acids. After removal of 1 base from V and 5 bases from J, the junction contained 6 bases not matched to a gene. Per the germline V gene, CDR1 is DFQATT and CDR2 is SNEGSKA (reference sequence). The CDR3 DNA reads TGCAGTGCTAGAGTCGGCAGGGGGCAGGAGACCCAGTACTTC. Amino acids: CSARVGRGQETQYF.